A single sample gave rise to the 20 T cell receptor beta chains below, sequenced in a study of cytomegalovirus exposure and HLA in healthy donors. Only in-frame clones appear in the TCRdb table, and some are missing; sequencing was by immunoSEQ multiplex PCR. The sample records approximately 60,000 clones, under 95% being singletons. The sample taken for sequencing was PBMCs. The source of these receptors is a young woman in good health and CMV-seronegative.

The chain links TRBV13 to TRBJ2-1, with D maybe TRBD2 (6 bases). The germline V and J ends were trimmed by 7 bases and 2 bases, with 15 bases remaining between them. Germline V lookup: CDR1 PRHDT, CDR2 FYEKMQ (reference sequence). The CDR3 sequence is 15 residues long. CDR3 region: CASTWRTNTYNEQFF. CDR3 sequence (DNA): TGTGCCAGCACCTGGCGGACTAATACCTACAATGAGCAGTTCTTC.

The sample holds one count of this clone. The CDR3 nucleotides read TGTGCCAGTACCCCAGGTCAGATGAACACTGAAGCTTTCTTT. Translation: CASTPGQMNTEAFF. The chain couples TRBV19 to TRBJ1-1; no clear D gene. Germline V gene sequence: CDR1 LNHDA, CDR2 SQIVND (reference sequence). The V gene lost 7 bases and the J gene lost 0 bases, with 12 bases spanning the gap. The CDR3 covers 14 residues.

This chain links TRBV6-1 with TRBJ2-7; 11 bases are shared with TRBD2. The CDR3 consists of 14 residues. Unmatched junction bases numbered 10, after V lost 10 bases and J lost 5 bases. The V gene's germline CDR1 is MNHNS and CDR2 SASEGT. This CDR3 reads CATTLAGGPHEQYF. The CDR3 region has the DNA TGTGCCACCACTTTAGCGGGAGGGCCCCACGAGCAGTACTTC.

This sequence joins TRBV2 and TRBJ1-2, with D perhaps TRBD1 (5 bases). Germline V gene sequence: CDR1 SNHLY, CDR2 FYNNEI. V was trimmed by 6 bases and J by 4 bases, leaving 12 bases between them. This CDR3 spans 13 amino acids. CDR3 nucleotides: TGTGCCAGCAGCCAAGGGGAAGCCTATGGCTACACCTTC. Amino acids: CASSQGEAYGYTF.

This sequence joins TRBV5-3 and TRBJ2-7; 9 bases fit TRBD2. TRBV5-3 is noted as an ORF with a role that remains uncertain. With V trimmed by 8 bases and J by 3 bases, 15 bases remained unmatched. This CDR3 contains 16 residues. The CDR3 here is CASSRLAGGTIYEQYF. CDR3 coding DNA: TGTGCCAGCTCGCGGCTGGCGGGGGGGACAATCTACGAGCAGTACTTC.

The DNA of the CDR3 is TGCGCCAGCAGCTTGCCCGACTATGGCTACACCTTC. Its translation is CASSLPDYGYTF. V gene TRBV5-1 combines with J gene TRBJ1-2; the D is unclear. V lost 1 base to trimming and J lost 3 bases, with 4 bases between them. CDR1 is SGHRS and CDR2 is YFSETQ in the germline V gene. The CDR3 runs 12 residues.

CDR3 protein: CASWDGTSENIQYF. DNA for the CDR3: TGTGCCAGCTGGGACGGGACTAGCGAGAACATTCAGTACTTC. The gene calls are TRBV27 and TRBJ2-4; 10 bases match TRBD2. This CDR3 is 14 amino acids long. Germline values: CDR1 MNHEY, CDR2 SMNVEV (reference sequence). V lost 8 bases, J lost 7 bases, and 8 bases stayed unmatched.

The J gene is TRBJ2-3, the V gene TRBV5-1; D is perhaps TRBD1 (5 bases). V was clipped by 0 bases and J by 6 bases, with 14 bases between them. The germline V gene encodes CDR1 SGHRS and CDR2 YFSETQ. There are 15 residues in the CDR3. The CDR3 DNA reads TGCGCCAGCAGCTTGGAAGGACATTCGGTGGATACGCAGTATTTT. It specifies CASSLEGHSVDTQYF.

This rearrangement joins TRBV23-1 to TRBJ2-1; 7 positions match TRBD2. TRBV23-1 is classed as an ORF, of uncertain function. The CDR3 consists of 17 residues. Trimming removed 0 bases from V and 8 bases from J; junction bases left unmatched: 13. DNA of the CDR3: TGCGCCAGCAGTCAATCCCTGGGGGGGAGGGCCACAGATGAGCAGTTCTTC. Translated: CASSQSLGGRATDEQFF.

J is TRBJ1-3 and V is TRBV28; possibly TRBD1 for D (5 bases). Germline V gives CDR1 MDHEN, CDR2 SYDVKM. The CDR3 spans 17 residues. The V end lost 5 bases, the J end lost 0 bases, and 17 bases lay between the germline ends. The CDR3 loop reads CASSPGGGFGSGNTIYF. DNA for the CDR3: TGTGCCAGCAGTCCTGGTGGGGGGTTTGGCTCTGGAAACACCATATATTTT.

This chain joins TRBV27 and TRBJ2-2, with 8 bases lining up with TRBD2. This CDR3 is 15 amino acids long. V shed 4 bases, J shed 4 bases, and the junction held 5 bases outside the gene matches. Germline CDR1 is MNHEY and CDR2 is SMNVEV (reference sequence). This CDR3 is CASSSAGGATGELFF. The CDR3, as DNA: TGTGCCAGCAGTTCAGCCGGGGGGGCCACCGGGGAGCTGTTTTTT.

The V gene is TRBV7-6, the J gene TRBJ2-1; 7 bases fit TRBD1. V was clipped by 1 base and J by 7 bases; unmatched bases: 4. Per germline, CDR1 SGHVS and CDR2 FNYEAQ. This CDR3 is 14 amino acids long. The CDR3: CASSLGEGANEQFF. The CDR3 coding sequence is TGTGCCAGCAGCTTAGGCGAGGGGGCAAATGAGCAGTTCTTC.

The rearrangement joins TRBV28 to TRBJ1-6; no clear D. With 2 bases removed from V and 3 bases from J, the gap between germline ends came to 5 bases. The CDR3 has 14 residues. The germline CDR1 and CDR2 sequences are MDHEN and SYDVKM. This CDR3 is CASSLTFYNSPLHF. CDR3 coding DNA: TGTGCCAGCAGTTTAACATTCTATAATTCACCCCTCCACTTT.

J is TRBJ1-2 and V is TRBV6-1; TRBD1 might be the D (6 bases). V was clipped by 5 bases and J by 4 bases, with 11 bases between them. The CDR3 contains 13 residues. The germline V gene encodes CDR1 MNHNS and CDR2 SASEGT. DNA of the CDR3: TGTGCCAGCAGTTTACAGGGCGCCTATGGCTACACCTTC. Translating it yields CASSLQGAYGYTF.

The rearrangement joins TRBV4-1 to TRBJ2-1; TRBD1 matches 7 bases. Germline loops: CDR1 MGHRA, CDR2 YSYEKL. Unmatched junction bases numbered 9, after V lost 1 base and J lost 6 bases. This CDR3 has 16 residues. CDR3 residues: CASSQVLRGRGNEQFF. In nucleotides, the CDR3 is TGCGCCAGCAGCCAAGTTTTAAGGGGGCGCGGCAATGAGCAGTTCTTC.

The chain employs TRBV9 and TRBJ2-5; D may be TRBD1 (6 bases). Germline CDR1 is SGDLS and CDR2 is YYNGEE. The CDR3 is made up of 14 amino acids. The V and J ends lost 3 bases and 2 bases respectively, with 11 bases between them. The DNA for the CDR3 is TGTGCCAGCAGCGACCGGACAGAGCAAGAGACCCAGTACTTC. The encoded protein is CASSDRTEQETQYF.

The V and J genes are TRBV28 and TRBJ2-1; 7 bases fit TRBD2. CDR3 size: 12 residues. Trimming took 3 bases from V and 8 from J; bases not matched to a gene: 1. Per the germline V gene, CDR1 is MDHEN and CDR2 is SYDVKM. The CDR3 here is CASSLGGDEQFF. In DNA, the CDR3 is TGTGCCAGCAGTTTGGGAGGGGATGAGCAGTTCTTC.

The rearrangement uses TRBV15 and TRBJ2-5, with D possibly matching TRBD1 (5 bases). The germline V gene encodes CDR1 LNHNV and CDR2 YYDKDF (reference sequence). This CDR3 spans 19 amino acids. V lost 0 bases and J 4 bases, leaving 24 bases between the germline ends. Written as DNA, the CDR3 is TGTGCCACCAGCAGAGAACAGGATAAATCGTGGTATCTTGGAGAGACCCAGTACTTC. This encodes CATSREQDKSWYLGETQYF.

This clone turned up a few times. J is TRBJ1-2 and V is TRBV6-5; D possibly corresponds to TRBD1 (6 bases). The V gene's germline CDR1 is MNHEY and CDR2 SVGAGI. The CDR3 loop spans 13 amino acids. V shed 9 bases and J shed 6 bases, with 17 bases lying between them. CDR3 residues: CASRRGSEDGYTF. The CDR3 coding sequence is TGTGCCAGTCGCAGGGGATCCGAGGATGGCTACACCTTC.

This chain uses TRBV6-1 with TRBJ2-7, with TRBD2 as a possible D gene (7 bases). V was cut by 4 bases and J by 4 bases, with 11 bases left in between. Germline CDR1 and CDR2: MNHNS and SASEGT. The CDR3 spans 13 residues. The CDR3 loop is CASSVGGPYEQYF. CDR3 in DNA: TGTGCCAGCAGTGTGGGGGGGCCTTACGAGCAGTACTTC.